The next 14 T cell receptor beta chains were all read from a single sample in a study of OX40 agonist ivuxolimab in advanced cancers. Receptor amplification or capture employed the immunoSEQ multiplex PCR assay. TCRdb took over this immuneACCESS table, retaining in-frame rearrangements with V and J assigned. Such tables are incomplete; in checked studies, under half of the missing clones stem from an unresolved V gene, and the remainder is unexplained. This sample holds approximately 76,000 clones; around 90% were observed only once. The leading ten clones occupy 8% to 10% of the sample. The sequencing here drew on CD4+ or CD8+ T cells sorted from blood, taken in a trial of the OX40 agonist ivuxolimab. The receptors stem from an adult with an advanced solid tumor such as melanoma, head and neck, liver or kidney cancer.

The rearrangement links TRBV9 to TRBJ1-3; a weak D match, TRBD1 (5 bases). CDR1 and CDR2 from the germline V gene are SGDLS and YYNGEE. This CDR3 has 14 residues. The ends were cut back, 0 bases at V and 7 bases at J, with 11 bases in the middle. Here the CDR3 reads CASSVEGRVNTIYF. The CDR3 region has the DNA TGTGCCAGCAGCGTAGAAGGCAGGGTGAACACCATATATTTT. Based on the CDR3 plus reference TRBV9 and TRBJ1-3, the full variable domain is DSGVTQTPKHLITATGQRVTLRCSPRSGDLSVYWYQQSLDQGLQFLIQYYNGEERAKGNILERFSAQQFPDLHSELNLSSLELGDSALYFCASSVEGRVNTIYFGEGSWLTVV.

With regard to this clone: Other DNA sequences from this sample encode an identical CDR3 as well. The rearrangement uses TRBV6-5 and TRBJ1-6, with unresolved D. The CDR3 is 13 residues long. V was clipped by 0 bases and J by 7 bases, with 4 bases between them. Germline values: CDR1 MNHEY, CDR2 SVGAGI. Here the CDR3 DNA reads TGTGCCAGCAGTTACTCCGACAATTCACCCCTCCACTTT. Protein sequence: CASSYSDNSPLHF.

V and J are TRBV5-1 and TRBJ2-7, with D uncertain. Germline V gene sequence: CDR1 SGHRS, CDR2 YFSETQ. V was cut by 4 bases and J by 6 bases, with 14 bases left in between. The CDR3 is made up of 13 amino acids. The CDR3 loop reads CASSDVDVGEQYF. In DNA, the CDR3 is TGCGCCAGCAGCGACGTGGACGTAGGCGAGCAGTACTTC.

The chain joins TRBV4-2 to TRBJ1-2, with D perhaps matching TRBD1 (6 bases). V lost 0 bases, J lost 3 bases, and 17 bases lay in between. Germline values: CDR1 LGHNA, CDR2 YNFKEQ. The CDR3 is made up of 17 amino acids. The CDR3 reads CASSQEVQQGKYYGYTF. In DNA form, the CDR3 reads TGTGCCAGCAGCCAAGAAGTACAACAGGGCAAGTACTATGGCTACACCTTC.

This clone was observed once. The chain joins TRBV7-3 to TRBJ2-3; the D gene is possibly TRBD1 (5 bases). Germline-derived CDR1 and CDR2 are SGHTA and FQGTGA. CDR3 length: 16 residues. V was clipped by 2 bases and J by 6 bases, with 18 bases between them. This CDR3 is CASSLEVTGYTDTQYF. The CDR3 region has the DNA TGTGCCAGCAGCTTAGAGGTTACAGGCTACACGGATACGCAGTATTTT.

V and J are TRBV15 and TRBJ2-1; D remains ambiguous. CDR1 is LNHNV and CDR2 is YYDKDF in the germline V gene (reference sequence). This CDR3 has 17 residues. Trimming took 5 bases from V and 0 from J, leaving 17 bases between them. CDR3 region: CATSGPTGSSSYNEQFF. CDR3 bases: TGTGCCACCAGCGGACCGACTGGCTCGAGCTCCTACAATGAGCAGTTCTTC.

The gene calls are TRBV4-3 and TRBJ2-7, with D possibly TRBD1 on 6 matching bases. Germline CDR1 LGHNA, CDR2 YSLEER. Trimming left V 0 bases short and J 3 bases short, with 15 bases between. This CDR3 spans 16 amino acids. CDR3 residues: CASSQDSRTDLYEQYF. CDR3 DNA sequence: TGCGCCAGCAGCCAAGATAGTAGGACAGACCTCTACGAGCAGTACTTC.

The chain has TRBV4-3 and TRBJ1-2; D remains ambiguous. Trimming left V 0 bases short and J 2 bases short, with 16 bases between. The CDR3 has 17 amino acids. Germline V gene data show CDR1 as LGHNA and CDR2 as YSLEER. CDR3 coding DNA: TGCGCCAGCAGCCAAGATCCGAAGGGCCCTCTGAACTATGGCTACACCTTC. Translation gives CASSQDPKGPLNYGYTF.

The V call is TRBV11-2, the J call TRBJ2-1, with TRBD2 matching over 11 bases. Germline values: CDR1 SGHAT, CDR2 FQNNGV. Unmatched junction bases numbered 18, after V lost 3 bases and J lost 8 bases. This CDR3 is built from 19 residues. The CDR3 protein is CASSFSVASGGPIPYEQFF. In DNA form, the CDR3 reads TGTGCCAGCAGCTTCTCTGTAGCTAGCGGGGGGCCCATCCCCTATGAGCAGTTCTTC. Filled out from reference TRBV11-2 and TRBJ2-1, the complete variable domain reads EAGVAQSPRYKIIEKRQSVAFWCNPISGHATLYWYQQILGQGPKLLIQFQNNGVVDDSQLPKDRFSAERLKGVDSTLKIQPAKLEDSAVYLCASSFSVASGGPIPYEQFFGPGTRLTVL.

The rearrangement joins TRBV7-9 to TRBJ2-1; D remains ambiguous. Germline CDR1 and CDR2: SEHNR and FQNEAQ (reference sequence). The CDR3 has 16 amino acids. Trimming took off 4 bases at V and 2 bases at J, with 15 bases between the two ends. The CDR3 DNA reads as TGTGCCAGCAGCTCTAGACTGTCCCCTACCTACAATGAGCAGTTCTTC. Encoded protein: CASSSRLSPTYNEQFF. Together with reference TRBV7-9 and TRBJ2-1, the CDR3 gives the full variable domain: DTGVSQNPRHKITKRGQNVTFRCDPISEHNRLYWYRQTLGQGPEFLTYFQNEAQLEKSRLLSDRFSAERPKGSFSTLEIQRTEQGDSAMYLCASSSRLSPTYNEQFFGPGTRLTVL.

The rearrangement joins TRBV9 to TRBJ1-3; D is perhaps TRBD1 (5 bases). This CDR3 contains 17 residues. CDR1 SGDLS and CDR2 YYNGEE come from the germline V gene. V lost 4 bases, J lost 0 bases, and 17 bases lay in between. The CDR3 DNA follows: TGTGCCAGCAGCCCCTCCGGGACGCGAGGCTCTGGAAACACCATATATTTT. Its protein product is CASSPSGTRGSGNTIYF.

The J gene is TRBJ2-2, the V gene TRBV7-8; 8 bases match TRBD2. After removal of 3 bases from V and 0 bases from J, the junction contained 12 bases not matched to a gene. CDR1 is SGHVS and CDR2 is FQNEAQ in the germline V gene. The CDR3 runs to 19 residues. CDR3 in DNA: TGTGCCAGCAGCTTCCCTCTGGTAGCGGGGACCGCGAACACCGGGGAGCTGTTTTTT. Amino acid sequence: CASSFPLVAGTANTGELFF.

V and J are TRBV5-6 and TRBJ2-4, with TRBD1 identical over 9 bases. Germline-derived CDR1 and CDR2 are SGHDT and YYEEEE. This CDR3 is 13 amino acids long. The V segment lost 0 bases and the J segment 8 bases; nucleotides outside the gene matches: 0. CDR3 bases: TGTGCCAGCAGCTTGGGGACAGGGGACATTCAGTACTTC. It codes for CASSLGTGDIQYF.

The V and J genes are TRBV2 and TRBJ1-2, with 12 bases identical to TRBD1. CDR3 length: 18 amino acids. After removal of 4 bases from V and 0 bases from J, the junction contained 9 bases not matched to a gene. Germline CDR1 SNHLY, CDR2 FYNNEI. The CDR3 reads CASSGRDRGLRANYGYTF. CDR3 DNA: TGTGCCAGCAGTGGGAGGGACAGGGGGCTCCGAGCTAACTATGGCTACACCTTC.